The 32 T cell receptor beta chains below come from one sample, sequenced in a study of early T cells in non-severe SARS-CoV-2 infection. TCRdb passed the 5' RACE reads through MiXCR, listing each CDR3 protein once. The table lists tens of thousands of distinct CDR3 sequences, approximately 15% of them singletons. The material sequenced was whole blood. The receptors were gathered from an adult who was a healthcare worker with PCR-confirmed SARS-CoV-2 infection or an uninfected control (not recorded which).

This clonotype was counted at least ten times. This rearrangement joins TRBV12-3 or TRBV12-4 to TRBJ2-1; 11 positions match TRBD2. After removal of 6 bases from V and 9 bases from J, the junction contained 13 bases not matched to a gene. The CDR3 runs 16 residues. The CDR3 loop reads CASRSGTSGNGGEQFF. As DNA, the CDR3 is TGTGCCAGCAGGTCCGGGACTAGCGGAAATGGAGGTGAGCAGTTCTTC.

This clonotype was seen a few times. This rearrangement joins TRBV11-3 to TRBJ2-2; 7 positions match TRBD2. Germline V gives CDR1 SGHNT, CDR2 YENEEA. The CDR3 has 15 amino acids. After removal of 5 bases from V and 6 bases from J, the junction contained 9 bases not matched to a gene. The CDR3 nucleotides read TGTGCCAGCAGCCCGCGGGAGTTTCAAGCCGGGGAGCTGTTTTTT. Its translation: CASSPREFQAGELFF.

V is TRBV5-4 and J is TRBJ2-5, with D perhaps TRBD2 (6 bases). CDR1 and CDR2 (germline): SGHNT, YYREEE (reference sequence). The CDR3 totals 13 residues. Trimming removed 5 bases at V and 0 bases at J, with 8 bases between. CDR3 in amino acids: CASRRTNQETQYF. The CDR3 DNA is TGTGCCAGCAGGAGGACTAACCAAGAGACCCAGTACTTC.

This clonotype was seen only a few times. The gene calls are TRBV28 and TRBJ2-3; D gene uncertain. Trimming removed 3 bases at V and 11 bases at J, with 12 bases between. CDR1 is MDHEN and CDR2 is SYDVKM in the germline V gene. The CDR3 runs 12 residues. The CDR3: CASSLLSLRQYF. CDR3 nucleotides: TGTGCCAGCAGTTTGTTGAGTCTTCGGCAGTATTTT. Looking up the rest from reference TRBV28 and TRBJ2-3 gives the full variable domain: DVKVTQSSRYLVKRTGEKVFLECVQDMDHENMFWYRQDPGLGLRLIYFSYDVKMKEKGDIPEGYSVSREKKERFSLILESASTNQTSMYLCASSLLSLRQYFGPGTRLTVL.

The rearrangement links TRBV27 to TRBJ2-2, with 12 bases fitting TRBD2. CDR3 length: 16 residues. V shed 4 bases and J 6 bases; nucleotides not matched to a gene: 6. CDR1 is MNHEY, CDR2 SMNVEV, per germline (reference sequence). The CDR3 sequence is CASSSVLAGGAGELFF. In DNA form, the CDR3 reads TGTGCCAGCAGTTCCGTACTAGCGGGAGGTGCCGGGGAGCTGTTTTTT.

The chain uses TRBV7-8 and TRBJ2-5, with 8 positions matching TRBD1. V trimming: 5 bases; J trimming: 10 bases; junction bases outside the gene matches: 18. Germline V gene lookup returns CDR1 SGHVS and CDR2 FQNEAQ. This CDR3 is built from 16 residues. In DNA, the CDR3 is TGTGCCAGCAGCCCGAGAGGCCGGGACAGGAAAGACGGCCAGTACTTC. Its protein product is CASSPRGRDRKDGQYF. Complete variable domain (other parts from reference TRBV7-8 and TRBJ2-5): GAGVSQSPRYKVAKRGQDVALRCDPISGHVSLFWYQQALGQGPEFLTYFQNEAQLDKSGLPSDRFFAERPEGSVSTLKIQRTQQEDSAVYLCASSPRGRDRKDGQYFGPGTRLLVL.

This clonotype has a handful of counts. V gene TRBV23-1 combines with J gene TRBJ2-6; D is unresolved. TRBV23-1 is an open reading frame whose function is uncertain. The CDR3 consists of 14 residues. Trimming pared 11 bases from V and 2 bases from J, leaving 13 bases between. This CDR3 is CAAPRWPGANVLTF. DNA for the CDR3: TGCGCCGCCCCTCGGTGGCCTGGGGCCAACGTCCTGACTTTC.

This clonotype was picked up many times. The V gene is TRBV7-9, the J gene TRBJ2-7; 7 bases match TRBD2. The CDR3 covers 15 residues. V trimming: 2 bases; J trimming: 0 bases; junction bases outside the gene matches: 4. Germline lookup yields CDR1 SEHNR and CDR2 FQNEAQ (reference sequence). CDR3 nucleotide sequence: TGTGCCAGCAGCTTACCAGCGGGACGCTCCTACGAGCAGTACTTC. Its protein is CASSLPAGRSYEQYF. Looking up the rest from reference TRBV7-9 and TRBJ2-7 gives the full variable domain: DTGVSQNPRHKITKRGQNVTFRCDPISEHNRLYWYRQTLGQGPEFLTYFQNEAQLEKSRLLSDRFSAERPKGSFSTLEIQRTEQGDSAMYLCASSLPAGRSYEQYFGPGTRLTVT.

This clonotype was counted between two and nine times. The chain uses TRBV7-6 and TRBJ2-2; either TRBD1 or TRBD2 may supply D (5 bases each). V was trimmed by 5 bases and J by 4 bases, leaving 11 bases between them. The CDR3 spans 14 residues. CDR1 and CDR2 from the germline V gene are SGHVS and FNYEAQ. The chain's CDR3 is CASSPGRPTGELFF. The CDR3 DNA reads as TGTGCCAGCAGCCCGGGGCGCCCCACCGGGGAGCTGTTTTTT.

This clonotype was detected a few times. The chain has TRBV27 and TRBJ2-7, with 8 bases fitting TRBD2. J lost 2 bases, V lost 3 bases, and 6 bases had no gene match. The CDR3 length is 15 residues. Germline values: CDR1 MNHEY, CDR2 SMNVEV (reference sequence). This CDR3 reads CASSFRPGGPYEQYF. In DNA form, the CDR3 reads TGTGCCAGCAGTTTTCGTCCGGGAGGGCCCTACGAGCAGTACTTC.

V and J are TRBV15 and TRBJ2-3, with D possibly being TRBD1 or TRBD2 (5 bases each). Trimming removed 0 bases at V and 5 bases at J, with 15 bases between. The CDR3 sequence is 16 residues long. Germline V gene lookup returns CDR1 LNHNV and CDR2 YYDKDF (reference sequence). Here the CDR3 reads CATSRDPGGTGDTQYF. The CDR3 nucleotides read TGTGCCACCAGCAGAGATCCTGGGGGTACGGGAGATACGCAGTATTTT.

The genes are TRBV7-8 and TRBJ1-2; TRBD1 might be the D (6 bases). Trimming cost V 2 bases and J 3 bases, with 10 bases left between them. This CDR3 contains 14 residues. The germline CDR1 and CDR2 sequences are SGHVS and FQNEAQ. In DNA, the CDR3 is TGTGCCAGCAGCTTATTCCGGACAGACTATGGCTACACCTTC. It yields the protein CASSLFRTDYGYTF.

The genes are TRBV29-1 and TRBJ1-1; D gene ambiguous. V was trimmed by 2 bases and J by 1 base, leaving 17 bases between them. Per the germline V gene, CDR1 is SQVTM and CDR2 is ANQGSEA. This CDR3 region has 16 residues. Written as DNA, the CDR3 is TGCAGCGTTGAAACCCCCCTTCGCAGCAGGAACACTGAAGCTTTCTTT. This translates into CSVETPLRSRNTEAFF.

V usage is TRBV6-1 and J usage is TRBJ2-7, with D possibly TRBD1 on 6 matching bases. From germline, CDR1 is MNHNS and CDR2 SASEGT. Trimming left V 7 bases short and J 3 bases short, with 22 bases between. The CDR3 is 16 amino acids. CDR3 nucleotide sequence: TGTGCCAGCAAAGAAAGAGGGACACTGGAACTCTACGAGCAGTACTTC. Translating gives CASKERGTLELYEQYF.

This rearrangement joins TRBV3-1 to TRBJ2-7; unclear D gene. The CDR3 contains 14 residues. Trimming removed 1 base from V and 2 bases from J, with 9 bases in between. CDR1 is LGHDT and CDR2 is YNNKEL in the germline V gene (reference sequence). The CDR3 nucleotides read TGTGCCAGCAGCCAAGGAGGCAGACCCTACGAGCAGTACTTC. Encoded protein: CASSQGGRPYEQYF.

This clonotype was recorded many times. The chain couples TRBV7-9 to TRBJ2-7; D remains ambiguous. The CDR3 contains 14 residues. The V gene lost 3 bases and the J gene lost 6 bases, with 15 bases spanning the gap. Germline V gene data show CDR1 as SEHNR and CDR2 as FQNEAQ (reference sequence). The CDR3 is CASSFLLTAPEQYF. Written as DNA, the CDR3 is TGTGCCAGCAGCTTTCTACTGACCGCCCCCGAGCAGTACTTC.

The CDR3 sequence: CASSLGRYEQYF. The CDR3 DNA follows: TGTGCCAGCAGCCTCGGCAGGTACGAGCAGTACTTC. The rearrangement uses TRBV11-2 and TRBJ2-7; D unresolved. CDR1 is SGHAT, CDR2 FQNNGV, per germline. CDR3 length: 12 amino acids. V dropped 5 bases and J dropped 4 bases, with 9 bases sitting between them.

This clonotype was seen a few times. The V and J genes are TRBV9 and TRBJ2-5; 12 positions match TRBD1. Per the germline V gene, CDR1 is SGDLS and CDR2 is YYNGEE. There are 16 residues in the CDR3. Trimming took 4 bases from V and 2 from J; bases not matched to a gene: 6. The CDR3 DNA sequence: TGTGCCAGCAGCTTTAGGGACAGGGGGCGGCAAGAGACCCAGTACTTC. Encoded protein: CASSFRDRGRQETQYF. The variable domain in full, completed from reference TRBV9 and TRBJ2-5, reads DSGVTQTPKHLITATGQRVTLRCSPRSGDLSVYWYQQSLDQGLQFLIQYYNGEERAKGNILERFSAQQFPDLHSELNLSSLELGDSALYFCASSFRDRGRQETQYFGPGTRLLVL.

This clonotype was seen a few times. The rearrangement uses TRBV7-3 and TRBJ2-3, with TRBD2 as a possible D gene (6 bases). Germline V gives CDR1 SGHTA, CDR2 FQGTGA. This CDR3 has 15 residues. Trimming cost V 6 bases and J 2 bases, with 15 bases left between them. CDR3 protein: CASRETGDPTDTQYF. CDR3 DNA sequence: TGTGCCAGCAGGGAAACGGGGGACCCCACAGATACGCAGTATTTT.

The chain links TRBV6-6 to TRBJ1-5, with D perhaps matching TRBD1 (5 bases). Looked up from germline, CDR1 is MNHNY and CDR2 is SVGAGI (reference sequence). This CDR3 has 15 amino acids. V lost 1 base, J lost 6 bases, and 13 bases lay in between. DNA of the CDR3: TGTGCCAGCAGTTACTTGGGGGGGGACGGTCAGCCCCAGCATTTT. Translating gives CASSYLGGDGQPQHF.

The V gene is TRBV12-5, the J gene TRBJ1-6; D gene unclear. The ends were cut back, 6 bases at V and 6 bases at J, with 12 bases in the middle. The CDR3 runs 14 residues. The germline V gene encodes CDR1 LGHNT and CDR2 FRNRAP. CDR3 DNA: TGTGCTAGTGGCCCGGACGGAATTAATTCACCCCTCCACTTT. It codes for CASGPDGINSPLHF.

CDR3 loop: CASSVNMGTQYF. The CDR3 nucleotides read TGTGCCAGCAGCGTAAACATGGGGACCCAGTACTTC. The chain is built from TRBV9 and TRBJ2-5; D not certain. The CDR3 is 12 residues long. Germline-derived CDR1 and CDR2 are SGDLS and YYNGEE. Trimming shortened V by 1 base and J by 7 bases, and 8 bases separated the two germline ends.

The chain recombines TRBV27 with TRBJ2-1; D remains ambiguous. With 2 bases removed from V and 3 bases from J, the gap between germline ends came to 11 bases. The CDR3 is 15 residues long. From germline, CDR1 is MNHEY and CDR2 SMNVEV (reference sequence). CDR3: CASSLGSIYYNEQFF. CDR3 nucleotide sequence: TGTGCCAGCAGTTTAGGGTCTATCTACTACAATGAGCAGTTCTTC.

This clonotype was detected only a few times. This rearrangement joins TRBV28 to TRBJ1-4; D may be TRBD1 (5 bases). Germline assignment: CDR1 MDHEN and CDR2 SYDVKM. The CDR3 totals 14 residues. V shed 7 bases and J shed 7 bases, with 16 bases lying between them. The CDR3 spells CASTSPAGFEKLFF. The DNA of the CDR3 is TGTGCCAGCACCTCCCCTGCAGGGTTTGAAAAACTGTTTTTT. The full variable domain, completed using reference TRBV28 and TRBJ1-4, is DVKVTQSSRYLVKRTGEKVFLECVQDMDHENMFWYRQDPGLGLRLIYFSYDVKMKEKGDIPEGYSVSREKKERFSLILESASTNQTSMYLCASTSPAGFEKLFFGSGTQLSVL.

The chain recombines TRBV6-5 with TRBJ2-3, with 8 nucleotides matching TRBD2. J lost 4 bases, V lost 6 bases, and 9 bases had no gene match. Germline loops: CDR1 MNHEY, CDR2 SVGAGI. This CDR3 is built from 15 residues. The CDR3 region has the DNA TGTGCCAGCAGCATCCTAAGCGGGAGCGCAGATACGCAGTATTTT. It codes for CASSILSGSADTQYF.

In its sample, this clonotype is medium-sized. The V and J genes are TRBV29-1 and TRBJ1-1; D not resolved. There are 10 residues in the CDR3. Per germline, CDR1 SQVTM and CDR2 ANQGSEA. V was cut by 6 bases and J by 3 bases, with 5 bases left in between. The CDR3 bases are TGCAGCGTAAGAGACACTGAAGCTTTCTTT. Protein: CSVRDTEAFF.

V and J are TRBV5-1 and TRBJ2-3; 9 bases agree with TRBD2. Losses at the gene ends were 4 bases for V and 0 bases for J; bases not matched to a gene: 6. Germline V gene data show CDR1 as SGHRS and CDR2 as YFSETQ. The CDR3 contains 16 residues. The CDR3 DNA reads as TGCGCCAGCAGCAGGATGCTAGCGGGGAGCACAGATACGCAGTATTTT. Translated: CASSRMLAGSTDTQYF.

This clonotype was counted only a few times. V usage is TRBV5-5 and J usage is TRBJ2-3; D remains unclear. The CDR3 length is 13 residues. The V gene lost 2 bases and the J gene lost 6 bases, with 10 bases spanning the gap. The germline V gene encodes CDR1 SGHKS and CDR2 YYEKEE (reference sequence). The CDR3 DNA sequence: TGTGCCAGCAGCTTCCGACGACCGGATACGCAGTATTTT. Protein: CASSFRRPDTQYF.

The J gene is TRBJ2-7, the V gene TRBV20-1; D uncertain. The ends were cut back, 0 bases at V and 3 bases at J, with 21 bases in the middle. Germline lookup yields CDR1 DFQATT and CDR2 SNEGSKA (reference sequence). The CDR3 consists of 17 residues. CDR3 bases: TGCAGTGCTAGAGATCTTTACGGCGGATCCACACTCTACGAGCAGTACTTC. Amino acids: CSARDLYGGSTLYEQYF.

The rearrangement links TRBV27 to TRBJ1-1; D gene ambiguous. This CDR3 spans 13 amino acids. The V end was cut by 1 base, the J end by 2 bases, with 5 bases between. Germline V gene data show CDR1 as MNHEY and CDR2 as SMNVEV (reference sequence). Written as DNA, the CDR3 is TGTGCCAGCAGTTTATATCCTAACACTGAAGCTTTCTTT. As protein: CASSLYPNTEAFF.

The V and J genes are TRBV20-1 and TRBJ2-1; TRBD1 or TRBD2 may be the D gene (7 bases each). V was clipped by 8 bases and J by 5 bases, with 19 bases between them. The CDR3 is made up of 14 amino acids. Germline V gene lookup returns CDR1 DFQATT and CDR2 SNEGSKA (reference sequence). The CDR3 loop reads CSPQGGGGHNEQFF. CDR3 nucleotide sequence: TGCAGTCCTCAGGGGGGGGGTGGTCACAATGAGCAGTTCTTC.

The CDR3 loop is CASSGTSYDDEQYF. The CDR3 DNA reads TGTGCCAGCAGCGGTACTAGTTACGACGACGAGCAGTACTTC. The chain has TRBV9 and TRBJ2-7; a weak D match, TRBD2 (5 bases). The CDR3 is 14 residues long. Germline-derived CDR1 and CDR2 are SGDLS and YYNGEE. Trimming cost V 3 bases and J 5 bases, with 15 bases left between them.